Presented here are 2 T cell receptor beta chains from one specimen sequenced in a study of graft-versus-host responses after intestinal transplantation (dated by TCRdb to 2020 to 2022). Taken with the paper, the label for time point translates to: cells obtained before transplantation from donor or recipient. Receptor amplification or capture employed the immunoSEQ multiplex PCR assay. Held by TCRdb, this immuneACCESS table contains in-frame sequences only and omits some clones. Under half of the omission traces to an unresolved V gene where checked; the cause of the rest is unknown. The sample yields approximately 97,000 clones; roughly 90% were counted once. About 0.062% of the sample lies in the top ten. These receptors have no identified antigens. Sequenced material: unstimulated CD8+ T cells sorted from spleen or lymph node cells, taken before transplant. These receptor sequences come from a human donor who was the organ donor for an intestinal transplant.

The chain is built from TRBV15 and TRBJ1-5, with 8 bases aligning to TRBD1. This CDR3 is 14 amino acids long. The trim removed 6 bases at V and 0 bases at J, leaving 1 base unmatched. CDR1 is LNHNV, CDR2 YYDKDF, per germline (reference sequence). This CDR3 is CATRQGVSNQPQHF. As DNA, the CDR3 is TGTGCCACCAGACAGGGGGTTAGCAATCAGCCCCAGCATTTT.

About this clone itself: This sample also contains other DNA sequences that code for the same CDR3. This chain joins TRBV10-1 and TRBJ1-5; no definite D call. This CDR3 comprises 12 residues. Germline CDR1 is WNHNN and CDR2 is SYGVQD (reference sequence). Between the trimmed V and J ends, which lost 0 bases and 6 bases, there was a span of 3 bases. CDR3 region: CASSESGQPQHF. The DNA of the CDR3 is TGCGCCAGCAGTGAGTCCGGTCAGCCCCAGCATTTT.